The rows below give T cell receptor beta chains drawn from one sample of a study of T cell responses to AZD1222 COVID-19 vaccine. Using immunoSEQ multiplex PCR, the repertoire was profiled, and TCRdb retains in-frame clones only, with some absent. Of about 60,000 clones listed, 70% to 90% are singletons. Sequenced here: peripheral blood, sampled on day 0 of AZD1222 vaccination. These receptors all stem from an adult in good health. CDR3s include the opening cysteine and the closing phenylalanine or tryptophan.

CDR3: CASSPYGQGSNQPQHF
J: TRBJ1-5
V: TRBV4-1

CDR3: CASSFGQFYDGELFF
J: TRBJ2-2
V: TRBV27

CDR3: CASSLPGQGVDTQYF
J: TRBJ2-3
V: TRBV5-1

CDR3: CASTWGNTGELFF
J: TRBJ2-2
V: TRBV9

CDR3: CASSFSGLGYEQYF
J: TRBJ2-7
V: TRBV7-2

CDR3: CASSQGSRGDGYTF
J: TRBJ1-2
V: TRBV3-1/TRBV3-2

CDR3: CASSLSYREKMYF
J: TRBJ1-3
V: TRBV27

CDR3: CASSPPLAGGWENEQFF
J: TRBJ2-1
V: TRBV18

CDR3: CASSLRLQGYLDTQYF
J: TRBJ2-3
V: TRBV5-4

CDR3: CASRPRGVGHTGELFF
J: TRBJ2-2
V: TRBV25-1

CDR3: CSVAGADNQPQHF
J: TRBJ1-5
V: TRBV29-1

CDR3: CASSSVPGQGIGYTF
J: TRBJ1-2
V: TRBV7-6

CDR3: CASSPRGSSNTIYF
J: TRBJ1-3
V: TRBV9

CDR3: CASILAGFEQFF
J: TRBJ2-1
V: TRBV2

CDR3: CASSYASNEQFF
J: TRBJ2-1
V: TRBV28

CDR3: CASTPTGEYYGYTF
J: TRBJ1-2
V: TRBV19

CDR3: CASSLSGGGINEKLFF
J: TRBJ1-4
V: TRBV5-1